This paragraph covers one T cell receptor beta chain sequence. What this receptor recognizes is not known. Per-base qualities were not stored, and no clone one base away is much larger. Preparation of the library involved the immunoSEQ multiplex PCR assay. TCRdb mirrors the immuneACCESS table, restricted to in-frame sequences. Some clones are absent from its copies; in checked studies, under half trace to an unresolved V gene, and the reason for the others is unknown. For this sample there are around 91,000 clones; almost 90% appear just once. The ten biggest clones cover more than 4.5% of the sample. The data are from a study of radiotherapy plus CTLA-4 blockade in lung cancer (dated by TCRdb to the late 2010s). Regarding the research as a whole: Objective responses occurred in roughly a sixth of enrolled patients, and around 29% achieved disease control. Study-level results and caveats: The strongest predictors of response were reported to be early dynamic shifts in blood T cell clones along with a rise in serum interferon-beta following radiation. After treatment with radiotherapy and ipilimumab, TCR clones that originated in tumors expanded in peripheral blood.

In this study, focal radiation therapy paired with CTLA-4 blockade (ipilimumab) was tested in patients who had chemo-refractory metastatic non-small-cell lung cancer. Reading from cysteine to phenylalanine, the CDR3 counts 16 amino acids. Only the CDR3 DNA stays, 48 bases, in frame from base 1. The V end loses 1 base and the J end loses 4 bases, and a stretch of 17 bases separates them. CDR1 LNHDA and CDR2 SQIVND were looked up in the germline V gene (reference sequence). The rearrangement joined TRBV19 to TRBJ2-7, with TRBD1 as a weak D call on 6 bases. The sequence was obtained from a human donor with non-small cell lung cancer that progressed on radiotherapy plus ipilimumab. The material was peripheral blood, obtained from a patient treated with radiotherapy plus ipilimumab. CDR3 region: CASSIVGDTKPYEQYF. The nucleotide sequence reads TGTGCCAGTAGTATAGTGGGGGACACGAAGCCTTACGAGCAGTACTTC.